This TCR beta chain appears in the sequencing data of a study of OX40 agonist ivuxolimab in advanced cancers. As concerns this clone: Its antigen is still unknown.

Sequencing was performed with immunoSEQ multiplex PCR; in TCRdb, only in-frame clones are kept and a portion is missing. In the table there are about 70,000 clones, approximately 82% of which are singletons. Notes on the study in general: On average, CD8+ T cells showed a greater number of expanded clones than CD4+. In the 0.1 to 3.0 mg/kg range, CD4+ and CD8+ blood T cells had expanded clonally by week 6. Part of the nonresponder group also had normalized T-cell clonal expansion that was low.

Germline V CDR1 and CDR2: SGHRS, YFSETQ. This CDR3 has 13 amino acids. The V gene end was trimmed by 5 bases and the J gene end by 5 bases; junction bases not matched to a gene: 6. The chain is built from TRBV5-1 and TRBJ2-5; TRBD1 agrees at 7 bases. This TCR derives from an adult with an advanced solid tumor such as melanoma, head and neck, liver or kidney cancer. Sequenced material: CD4+ or CD8+ T cells sorted from blood, taken in a trial of the OX40 agonist ivuxolimab. The CDR3 is CASRTGPLETQYF. CDR3 nucleotides: TGCGCCAGCAGGACAGGGCCCTTGGAGACCCAGTACTTC.